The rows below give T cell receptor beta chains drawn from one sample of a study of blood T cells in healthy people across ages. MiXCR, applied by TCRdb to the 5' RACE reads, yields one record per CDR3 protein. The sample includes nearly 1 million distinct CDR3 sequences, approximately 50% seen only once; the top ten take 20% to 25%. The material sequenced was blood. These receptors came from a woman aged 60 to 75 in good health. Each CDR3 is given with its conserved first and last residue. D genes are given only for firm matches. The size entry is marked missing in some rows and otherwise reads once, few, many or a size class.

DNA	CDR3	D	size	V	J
TGCGCCAGCAGCCATCTAGGCGGTAACACAGATACGCAGTATTTT	CASSHLGGNTDTQYF	-	-	TRBV4-1	TRBJ2-3
TGTGCCAGCAGCTATTACAGCAATTCACCCCTCCACTTT	CASSYYSNSPLHF	-	-	TRBV11-3	TRBJ1-6
TGTGCCATCCCGAAAGAGACCCAGTACTTC	CAIPKETQYF	-	-	TRBV25-1	TRBJ2-5
TGCGCCAGCAGCGTACAGCGGGAGGGCCTCTACAATGAGCAGTTCTTC	CASSVQREGLYNEQFF	TRBD2	-	TRBV4-3	TRBJ2-1
TGCGCCAGCAGCCTCAGTGGTCGGGGGACTAATGAAAAACTGTTTTTT	CASSLSGRGTNEKLFF	-	few	TRBV4-3	TRBJ1-4
TGTGCCAGCAGCTTAGTGGTAGCGGCTAACTACGAGCAGTACTTC	CASSLVVAANYEQYF	-	-	TRBV7-8	TRBJ2-7
TGCAGCGCCCGGACAGGGGGCCCCCGGGAGCTGTTTTTT	CSARTGGPRELFF	TRBD1	-	TRBV29-1	TRBJ2-2
TGCAGTGCTAGATCAAACACCGGGACAGGGAAATACGAGCAGTACTTC	CSARSNTGTGKYEQYF	TRBD1	-	TRBV20-1	TRBJ2-7
TGTGCCAGCAGTTACCAGTTGGACATTCAGTACTTC	CASSYQLDIQYF	-	-	TRBV6-2/TRBV6-3	TRBJ2-4
TGTGCCAGCAGGGAGACAGGGGAACAAGAGACCCAGTACTTC	CASRETGEQETQYF	TRBD1	-	TRBV14	TRBJ2-5
TGCAGTGCTACCCGGGGCCGCAATGAGCAGTTCTTC	CSATRGRNEQFF	-	few	TRBV20-1	TRBJ2-1
TGCAGTGCTAGAGGGGACTACAGGGACGAGCAGTACTTC	CSARGDYRDEQYF	-	few	TRBV20-1	TRBJ2-7
TGTGCCAGCAGTTACTCGATACGCGGACTGCAAAGAACCTACGAGCAGTACTTC	CASSYSIRGLQRTYEQYF	-	-	TRBV6-2/TRBV6-3	TRBJ2-7
TGTGCCACCAGCAGACGGGACAGAGATTCACCCCTCCACTTT	CATSRRDRDSPLHF	TRBD1	few	TRBV15	TRBJ1-6
TGCAGTGCTGCCAGGGGGCATGGCTACACCTTC	CSAARGHGYTF	TRBD1	-	TRBV20-1	TRBJ1-2
TGTGCCAGCAGCGCGACCACCTCCTTTAATTCACCCCTCCACTTT	CASSATTSFNSPLHF	-	-	TRBV9	TRBJ1-6
TGTGCCAGCAGCCAGGGTGGGTCACCCCCCCACTTT	CASSQGGSPPHF	-	-	TRBV12-3/TRBV12-4	TRBJ1-6
TGTGCCAGCAGCTCCGGCCGCGTTTATGAGCAGTTCTTC	CASSSGRVYEQFF	-	-	TRBV7-2	TRBJ2-1
TGTGCCAGCAGCAAACCTGTCGGGAACGAGCAGTACTTC	CASSKPVGNEQYF	-	-	TRBV7-9	TRBJ2-7
TGTGCCAGCAGTGAACCCGGGACAAGCTCCTACGAGCAGTACTTC	CASSEPGTSSYEQYF	-	-	TRBV28	TRBJ2-7
TGTGCCATCAGTGCGATTAGACTAGGAAGGTCCTACGAGCAGTACTTC	CAISAIRLGRSYEQYF	-	-	TRBV10-3	TRBJ2-7
TGTGCCAGCAGCCGTACGGAGGGAGGCGCTGAAGCTTTCTTT	CASSRTEGGAEAFF	-	-	TRBV3-1	TRBJ1-1
TGCGCCAGCGCAAGGGCCGATTTGGATGAGCAGTTCTTC	CASARADLDEQFF	-	-	TRBV5-1	TRBJ2-1
TGTGCCAGCAGTCTAGCGACCGGGACAGCCTACAATGAGCAGTTCTTC	CASSLATGTAYNEQFF	-	few	TRBV28	TRBJ2-1
TGTGCCAGCAGCTTAGCGGCGACTAGCGGCAGTTACGAGCAGTACTTC	CASSLAATSGSYEQYF	TRBD2	few	TRBV7-2	TRBJ2-7
TGTGCCAGCACCTCCGGGACAGGGAGGAAAGGCTACACCTTC	CASTSGTGRKGYTF	TRBD1	few	TRBV2	TRBJ1-2
TGTGCCAGCAGTCACAGGGGGGGATCCATTAAAGCTTTCTTT	CASSHRGGSIKAFF	TRBD1	-	TRBV7-9	TRBJ1-1
TGCAGTGCTAGGAGTCGGGACTTATACAATGAGCAGTTCTTC	CSARSRDLYNEQFF	-	few	TRBV20-1	TRBJ2-1
TGCGCCAGCAGCCCTCTAGCGAGTACTACAGATACGCAGTATTTT	CASSPLASTTDTQYF	-	few	TRBV4-1	TRBJ2-3
TGTGCCAGCAGTTTAATGGGTTTGCGGAATCAGCCCCAGCATTTT	CASSLMGLRNQPQHF	-	-	TRBV12-3/TRBV12-4	TRBJ1-5
TGTGCCAGCAGCTTGGCGGGAATTCATAATACGCAGTATTTT	CASSLAGIHNTQYF	-	few	TRBV7-2	TRBJ2-3
TGTGCCAGCAGCTTGGGAGGGGGTCATGGCTACACCTTC	CASSLGGGHGYTF	-	-	TRBV7-2	TRBJ1-2
TGCGCCAGCAGCCGCGAGAGACATTCAAGCACCTCTGGGGCCAACGTCCTGACTTTC	CASSRERHSSTSGANVLTF	-	few	TRBV4-1	TRBJ2-6
TGTGCCAGCAGTGGGCGGGAGCGATTCACAGATACGCAGTATTTT	CASSGRERFTDTQYF	TRBD2	-	TRBV12-3/TRBV12-4	TRBJ2-3
TGTGCCAGCAGCTCCCCCCGCGACAGGGTAGCCTACGAGCAGTACTTC	CASSSPRDRVAYEQYF	TRBD1	few	TRBV28	TRBJ2-7
TGTGCCAGCAGCCAAGAAGGGCAGGGCGTCCATGGCTACACCTTC	CASSQEGQGVHGYTF	-	-	TRBV4-2	TRBJ1-2
TGTGCCAGCAGCTTAACTAGCGGGGCAAATGAGCAGTTCTTC	CASSLTSGANEQFF	TRBD2	-	TRBV7-9	TRBJ2-1
TGTGCCAGCACCCTAGGGGGAAGCGGGAGAATAGATACGCAGTATTTT	CASTLGGSGRIDTQYF	TRBD2	-	TRBV9	TRBJ2-3
TGTGCCAGCAGCCAAGGGGTACAGCTGACCTACGAGCAGTACTTC	CASSQGVQLTYEQYF	-	few	TRBV3-1	TRBJ2-7
TGTGCCATCAGTGAGCTCCCACCCGGGACAGGGACTAGCGGGAGGACCACAGATACGCAGTATTTT	CAISELPPGTGTSGRTTDTQYF	TRBD2	-	TRBV10-3	TRBJ2-3
TGTGCCAGCAGCGTAGTCCGAAGCGGGGCTAACTACAATGAGCAGTTCTTC	CASSVVRSGANYNEQFF	TRBD2	-	TRBV9	TRBJ2-1
TGTGCCATCAGACCTCCGGGGACAGGGTCAGATACGCAGTATTTT	CAIRPPGTGSDTQYF	TRBD1	-	TRBV10-3	TRBJ2-3
TGTGCCAGCAGCTTAGCGGACAGGGGGCGAAGAGAGCAGTACTTC	CASSLADRGRREQYF	TRBD1	-	TRBV7-2	TRBJ2-7
TGTGCCTCCGTGGGGCGGAACTCCTACGAGCAGTACTTC	CASVGRNSYEQYF	-	once	TRBV5-4	TRBJ2-7
TGCAGTGCTATCAGCCTCGTAGGGAAGCAGTACTTC	CSAISLVGKQYF	-	-	TRBV20-1	TRBJ2-7
TGTGCCAGCAGTTCCTCGGACGGGTGGACTGGGGCCAACGTCCTGACTTTC	CASSSSDGWTGANVLTF	-	few	TRBV28	TRBJ2-6
TGTGCCAGCACCCTAGCGGGGAACACAGATACGCAGTATTTT	CASTLAGNTDTQYF	TRBD2	-	TRBV12-3/TRBV12-4	TRBJ2-3
TGTGCCACCAGGGCTAGCGGGAGATCCGATACGCAGTATTTT	CATRASGRSDTQYF	TRBD2	-	TRBV15	TRBJ2-3
TGCGCCAGCAGCCAAGATCCAGGGACTACGTCGGGCGATACGCAGTATTTT	CASSQDPGTTSGDTQYF	TRBD2	-	TRBV4-3	TRBJ2-3
TGTGCCACCAGCAGTAGGGCGGGAGTGTACGAGCAGTACTTC	CATSSRAGVYEQYF	TRBD2	few	TRBV15	TRBJ2-7
TGTGCCACCAGCAGTGGGACTCTAGGGCTGAATGAAAAACTGTTTTTT	CATSSGTLGLNEKLFF	-	-	TRBV15	TRBJ1-4
TGTGCCAGCAGGGCACATGGCTTGTACGAGCAGTACTTC	CASRAHGLYEQYF	-	-	TRBV28	TRBJ2-7
TGTGCCAGCAGCCACGCGACTAGCGGGAGCTCCTACGAGCAGTACTTC	CASSHATSGSSYEQYF	TRBD2	-	TRBV4-2	TRBJ2-7
TGTGCCAGCAGCTCCCAGCCAAGTCCGGGACAGGCTCGGCATGGCTACACCTTC	CASSSQPSPGQARHGYTF	TRBD1	few	TRBV11-2	TRBJ1-2
TGCGCCAGCAGCTTGGCCACGGACACTGAAGCTTTCTTT	CASSLATDTEAFF	-	-	TRBV5-1	TRBJ1-1